The text below deals with one T cell receptor beta chain. The antigen remains unidentified. Time point of the sample: new active TB diagnosis, blood taken before or within 7 days of starting treatment. Confirmation came from sputum smear and/or culture positivity for M. tuberculosis. CDR1 and CDR2 (germline): LNHDA, SQIVND (reference sequence). Trimming stripped 3 bases from V and 7 bases from J, with 7 bases between. CDR3 length equals 13 residues. Profiled with immunoSEQ multiplex PCR; TCRdb holds only in-frame clones, not every one. The sample lists fewer than 40,000 clones; 86% were seen once. This sample is part of a study of T cells in tuberculosis. General observations from the study: Active tuberculosis alpha repertoires lay closer to GMM-specific TCRs than controls'.

This specimen was PBMCs, taken at tuberculosis diagnosis. The receptor was isolated from an adult with tuberculosis. The chain is built from TRBV19 and TRBJ1-6, with D unclear. The CDR3 sequence: CASSIQANSPLHF. CDR3 coding DNA: TGTGCCAGTAGTATTCAGGCCAATTCACCCCTCCACTTT. Variable domain in full (rest from reference TRBV19 and TRBJ1-6): DGGITQSPKYLFRKEGQNVTLSCEQNLNHDAMYWYRQDPGQGLRLIYYSQIVNDFQKGDIAEGYSVSREKKESFPLTVTSAQKNPTAFYLCASSIQANSPLHFGNGTRLTVT.